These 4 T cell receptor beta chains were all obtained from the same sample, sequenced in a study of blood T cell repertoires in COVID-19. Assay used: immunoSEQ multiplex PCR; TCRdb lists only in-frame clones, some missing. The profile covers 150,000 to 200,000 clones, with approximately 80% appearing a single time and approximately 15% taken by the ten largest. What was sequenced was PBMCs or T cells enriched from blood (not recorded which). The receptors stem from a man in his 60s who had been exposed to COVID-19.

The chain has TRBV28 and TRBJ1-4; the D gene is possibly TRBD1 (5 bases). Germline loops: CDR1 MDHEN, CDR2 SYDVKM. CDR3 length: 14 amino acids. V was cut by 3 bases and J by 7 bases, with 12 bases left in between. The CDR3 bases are TGTGCCAGCAGTTTGGTGACAGCTGGTGAAAAACTGTTTTTT. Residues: CASSLVTAGEKLFF.

This CDR3 is CASSPRTSGSYNEQFF. The CDR3 nucleotides read TGTGCCAGCAGCCCCCGGACTAGCGGCTCCTACAATGAGCAGTTCTTC. This sequence joins TRBV4-2 and TRBJ2-1, with 10 bases identical to TRBD2. CDR1 and CDR2 from the germline V gene are LGHNA and YNFKEQ. This CDR3 is built from 16 residues. The J segment lost 0 bases and the V segment lost 4 bases, leaving 3 bases of the junction unmatched.

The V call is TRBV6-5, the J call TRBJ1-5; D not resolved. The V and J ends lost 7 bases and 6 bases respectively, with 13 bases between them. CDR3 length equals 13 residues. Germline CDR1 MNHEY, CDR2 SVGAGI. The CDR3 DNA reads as TGTGCCAGCATGGCAGTTCTGGCTCAGCCCCAGCATTTT. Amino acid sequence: CASMAVLAQPQHF.

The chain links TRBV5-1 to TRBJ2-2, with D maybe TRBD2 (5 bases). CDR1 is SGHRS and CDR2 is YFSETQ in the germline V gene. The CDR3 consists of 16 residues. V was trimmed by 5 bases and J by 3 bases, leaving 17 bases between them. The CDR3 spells CASSRPSEGHTGELFF. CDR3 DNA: TGCGCCAGCAGTCGGCCTTCCGAGGGCCACACCGGGGAGCTGTTTTTT.